Detailed here is one TCR beta chain. As processed by the authors: Using reference gene primer amplification, nucleated cell counts were estimated. Measured with immunoSEQ multiplex PCR; TCRdb has only the in-frame clones, and not every one. V, J and clone size were drawn from that table, and D and trimming were deduced from the DNA. The sample carries about 160,000 clones, 85% recorded once. V was shortened by 4 bases and J by 6 bases, with 14 bases between the two germline ends. CDR1 KGHSH and CDR2 LQKENI come from the germline V gene. The CDR3 consists of 14 residues. The data were taken from a study of blood T cell repertoires in COVID-19. Study context: Acute-phase and convalescent COVID-19 samples originated in the United States, Italy and Spain. The cDNA or gDNA used as material had been derived from T cells, B-cell-depleted T cells, or PBMCs.

This sequence joins TRBV18 and TRBJ2-3, with D perhaps TRBD1 (6 bases). The sequence came from a human donor with acute or convalescent COVID-19. The donor label of this sample is uncertain. The sequencing sample was made of peripheral blood. The CDR3 bases are TGTGCCAGCTCACTATCGGGACACGGCGATACGCAGTATTTT. Protein sequence: CASSLSGHGDTQYF.